This section outlines one TCR beta chain sequence together with its context. Its matching antigen is unknown. TCRdb passed the PCR reads through MiXCR, listing each CDR3 protein once. Of 460,000 or so distinct CDR3 sequences in the sample, roughly 24% were seen once. Trimming removed 1 base from V and 1 base from J, with 13 bases in between. This CDR3 comprises 16 residues. Germline CDR1 and CDR2: SGHAT and FQNNGV. This sample is part of a study of molecular identifiers for immune sequencing clone quantification. Whole-study results and caveats: Highly expanded clone sizes could be underestimated through barcode sharing by identical TCR molecules. Investigators reportedly could detect spiked Jurkat TCR RNA from one cell among over 900,000 naive cells.

The sequenced sample consisted of naive CD8+ T cells from blood, with Jurkat cell RNA spiked in. Subset in this sample: FACS-sorted CD8+CD4-CCR7+CD45RA+ naive T cells. The chain combines TRBV11-2 with TRBJ1-1, with no clear D. This receptor was identified in a human donor in good health. Some libraries in this study had Jurkat cell RNA spiked in. CDR3 sequence reads: CASSLGVGKRNTEAFF. In DNA, the CDR3 is TGTGCCAGCAGCTTAGGCGTGGGGAAAAGGAACACTGAAGCTTTCTTT.